This T cell receptor beta chain was sequenced in a study of identical twins. Study-level points and caveats: Some out-of-frame alpha sequences were shared by twins, and these showed excess low generation probability. Researchers caution that invariant MAIT and iNKT cells could partly confound zero-insertion analyses. It was out-of-frame TCR alpha sharing in monozygotic twins that models underestimated.

Template switching, a step in the protocol, added a universal primer site, and cDNA carried unique molecular identifiers. TCRdb reprocessed the 5' RACE reads via MiXCR and lists one record per CDR3 protein. The data contain roughly 1,500,000 distinct CDR3 sequences, about 32% of them singletons. The germline V gene encodes CDR1 LGHNA and CDR2 YNFKEQ. The CDR3 covers 16 residues. Concerning this clonotype: The antigen is unknown.

The chain has TRBV4-2 and TRBJ2-1, with TRBD1 identical over 8 bases. The J call is uncertain, as TRBJ2-7 better fits the DNA end. The sequence was obtained from a newborn girl in good health. What was sequenced was cord blood. This chain's CDR3 is CASSQDGTGSYNEQYF. The CDR3 DNA follows: TGTGCCAGCAGCCAAGATGGGACAGGTTCCTACAATGAGCAGTACTTC.